This T cell receptor beta chain was retrieved from a study of identifying expanded T cells in peripheral blood. Profiling relied on immunoSEQ multiplex PCR, and the TCRdb table lists in-frame clones only, not all of them. Found here are around 80,000 clones, 85% to 90% of them singletons; the top ten hold under 3.5%. Findings and caveats of the study: Technical replicates showed around 1.2 changed clones; about two weeks approximately 16; four weeks 19. Clone count variance between roughly 2-week samples rose with total template count.

A note on this clone: What it binds is not known.

The germline gives CDR1 LNHDA, CDR2 SQIVND (reference sequence). CDR3 length: 17 amino acids. V lost 2 bases, J lost 4 bases, and 8 bases stayed unmatched. Collection occurred without any documented infections or immune events in donors. The TCR sequence derives from a person aged 18 to 75 in good health. The specimen sequenced was blood. J is TRBJ2-3 and V is TRBV19, with 11 bases identical to TRBD2. The CDR3 DNA is TGTGCCAGTAGTATATGGACTAGCGGGTCATTTTCAGATACGCAGTATTTT. Protein product: CASSIWTSGSFSDTQYF.